A single sample gave rise to the 14 T cell receptor beta chains below, sequenced in a study of blood T cell repertoires in COVID-19. Clones were sequenced by immunoSEQ multiplex PCR, and TCRdb holds only the in-frame ones, with some missing. This sample has about 80,000 clones, with around 81% found just once. The specimen sequenced was peripheral blood. Receptors were obtained from a human donor in a cohort sampled during active COVID-19.

The chain couples TRBV7-9 to TRBJ2-1; 9 bases are shared with TRBD2. Losses at the gene ends were 7 bases for V and 16 bases for J; bases not matched to a gene: 17. This CDR3 is built from 14 residues. The germline V gene has CDR1 SEHNR and CDR2 FQNEAQ (reference sequence). The CDR3 nucleotides read TGTGCCAGCACCAATGAGGCGGCGCGGGAGGGCCCTTTCTTC. It specifies CASTNEAAREGPFF.

The genes are TRBV7-2 and TRBJ2-1; 11 bases match TRBD2. Germline V CDR1 and CDR2: SGHTA, FQGNSA. CDR3 size: 16 residues. Unmatched junction bases numbered 10, after V lost 5 bases and J lost 7 bases. The CDR3 bases are TGTGCCAGCAGCATATCAAGGTCTAGCGGGAGGAATGAGCAGTTCTTC. Its translation is CASSISRSSGRNEQFF.

The CDR3 bases are TGTGCCAGCAGACCCGGGACATTAGGGGGGGAGCCCCAGCATTTT. Translated: CASRPGTLGGEPQHF. The V gene is TRBV6-6, the J gene TRBJ1-5, with D possibly TRBD1 on 6 matching bases. This CDR3 spans 15 amino acids. In germline, CDR1 is MNHNY, CDR2 SVGAGI (reference sequence). Trimming took off 6 bases at V and 8 bases at J, with 20 bases between the two ends.

A word on this clone: Other nucleotide sequences from this sample produce the same CDR3. J is TRBJ2-7 and V is TRBV4-1; 7 bases agree with TRBD2. Looked up from germline, CDR1 is MGHRA and CDR2 is YSYEKL. The CDR3 is made up of 13 amino acids. CDR3 DNA sequence: TGCGCCAGTAGCCCGGGGGGCTCCTACGAGCAGTACGTC. The encoded protein is CASSPGGSYEQYV.

The chain is built from TRBV11-3 and TRBJ2-7; 7 nucleotides agree with TRBD2. CDR3 length: 15 residues. Germline assignment: CDR1 SGHNT and CDR2 YENEEA. The ends lost 1 base at V and 1 base at J; junction bases unmatched: 4. The CDR3 DNA sequence: TGTGCCAGCAGCTTAGGGTTGCGGGAGTCCTACGAGCAGTACGTC. Its protein is CASSLGLRESYEQYV.

In this sample, this clone turned up a few times. V and J are TRBV19 and TRBJ1-4; 9 bases agree with TRBD1. CDR1 LNHDA and CDR2 SQIVND come from the germline V gene (reference sequence). The CDR3 spans 15 residues. V dropped 4 bases and J dropped 8; count of bases not matched to a gene: 8. Here the CDR3 DNA reads TGTGCCAGTAGTACATGGGACAGGGAGGACGAAAAACTGTTTTTT. This gives the protein CASSTWDREDEKLFF.

The chain couples TRBV6-6 to TRBJ2-4; possibly TRBD1 for D (5 bases). Looked up from germline, CDR1 is MNHNY and CDR2 is SVGAGI (reference sequence). CDR3 length: 15 amino acids. V was trimmed by 2 bases and J by 10 bases, leaving 18 bases between them. DNA for the CDR3: TGTGCCAGCAGTTACCCTATGACAGAAGCTAATATTCAGTACTTC. Translating gives CASSYPMTEANIQYF.

The chain carries TRBV19 and TRBJ1-5; 7 bases align to TRBD1. V was clipped by 5 bases and J by 2 bases; unmatched bases: 3. CDR1 and CDR2 from the germline V gene are LNHDA and SQIVND (reference sequence). The CDR3 has 14 residues. The CDR3 bases are TGTGCCAGTAGTCCAGACAGGGGCAATCAGCCCCAGCATTTT. It specifies CASSPDRGNQPQHF.

The chain recombines TRBV11-3 with TRBJ2-1, with TRBD2 identical over 14 bases. The CDR3 runs 18 residues. Trimming removed 1 base from V and 0 bases from J; junction bases left unmatched: 2. Per the germline V gene, CDR1 is SGHNT and CDR2 is YENEEA. In DNA form, the CDR3 reads TGTGCCAGCAGCTTAGGCGGGACTAGCGGGAGCTCCTACAATGAGCAGTTCTTC. Encoded protein: CASSLGGTSGSSYNEQFF.

This clone came up a few times. The chain has TRBV5-5 and TRBJ1-5, with 7 bases that match TRBD1. The CDR3 is made up of 15 amino acids. Germline trimming cut 0 bases from V and 2 bases from J; bases unmatched to any gene: 2. CDR1 and CDR2 from the germline V gene are SGHKS and YYEKEE (reference sequence). CDR3 nucleotide sequence: TGTGCCAGCAGCTTGGCAGGGGGAGGCAATCAGCCCCAGCATTTT. Protein sequence: CASSLAGGGNQPQHF.

The CDR3 DNA reads as TGTGCCAGCAGCTTAAAATCCCCCGGTTCCAACGCAGGAGATACGCAGTATTTT. Protein sequence: CASSLKSPGSNAGDTQYF. V usage is TRBV7-2 and J usage is TRBJ2-3; no firm D call. The V end lost 2 bases, the J end lost 5 bases, and 23 bases lay between the germline ends. CDR1 is SGHTA and CDR2 is FQGNSA in the germline V gene. There are 18 residues in the CDR3.

The gene calls are TRBV6-5 and TRBJ1-5, with a possible D match to TRBD1 (5 bases). CDR3 size: 15 residues. V was trimmed by 0 bases and J by 6 bases, leaving 12 bases between them. The germline V gene has CDR1 MNHEY and CDR2 SVGAGI. CDR3 sequence (DNA): TGTGCCAGCAGTTACTCGGCCCGGAGGGGTCAGCCCCAGCATTTT. This sequence encodes CASSYSARRGQPQHF.

This rearrangement joins TRBV24-1 to TRBJ2-2; maybe TRBD2 (5 bases). Per germline, CDR1 KGHDR and CDR2 SFDVKD. The CDR3 contains 18 residues. Trimming took off 3 bases at V and 4 bases at J, with 20 bases between the two ends. For the CDR3, the DNA is TGTGCCACCAGTGATACAGTGAGGGCCGTTTCGGGCACCGGGGAGCTGTTTTTT. Its protein product is CATSDTVRAVSGTGELFF.

This clone was seen many times. The rearrangement joins TRBV25-1 to TRBJ2-1; 10 bases match TRBD2. CDR1 is MGHDK, CDR2 SYGVNS, per germline. The CDR3 covers 15 residues. V lost 8 bases and J lost 13; bases outside the gene matches: 17. CDR3 in amino acids: CASGLAGGPLEPQFF. As DNA, the CDR3 is TGTGCCAGCGGGTTAGCGGGGGGCCCTCTTGAGCCCCAGTTCTTC.